This TCR beta chain was recovered during a study of blood T cells in healthy people across ages. General study findings and limits: CMV infection status of these donors was not known.

A remark on this clonotype: Antigen: not known. This clone may be a read error of a much larger clone one base away.

The authors ran a second PCR of about 6 to 12 cycles using a sample-barcoded 5' primer and a J-beta primer mix. Each cDNA molecule was tagged by a template-switch adaptor that had 12 random nucleotides. TCRdb called the 5' RACE reads again in MiXCR, with one record for every CDR3 protein. The sample has about a million distinct CDR3 sequences, 45% to 60% seen once. This CDR3 region has 15 residues. J lost 9 bases, V lost 3 bases, and 13 bases had no gene match. CDR1 and CDR2 from the germline V gene are DFQATT and SNEGSKA (reference sequence). The clonotype was recovered from a woman aged 55 to 70 in good health. Source material: blood. The chain couples TRBV20-1 to TRBJ2-1, with 8 bases lining up with TRBD2. Here the CDR3 DNA reads TGCAGTGCTAGGGACGGGAGGGGGATCCTCACTGAGCAGTTCTTC. This codes for CSARDGRGILTEQFF.